The source of this TCR beta chain is a study of PD-1 blockade in classical Hodgkin lymphoma. The data were produced by immunoSEQ multiplex PCR, yet TCRdb's version contains in-frame clones alone and is incomplete. Seen here are about 25,000 clones, 81% observed once, and the top ten hold about 19%. The V end lost 0 bases, the J end lost 4 bases, and 7 bases lay between the germline ends. Germline V gene sequence: CDR1 SGHRS, CDR2 YFSETQ. This CDR3 has 14 amino acids. Each of the patients experienced relapse following autologous stem cell transplantation, and their brentuximab vedotin exposure differed. Complete response, partial response or progressive disease constituted the best response categories observed.

The chain links TRBV5-1 to TRBJ2-2; no definite D call. The sequence was obtained from a human donor with classical Hodgkin lymphoma. Sequenced material: peripheral blood mononuclear cells (PBMCs), taken before the second cycle of nivolumab. DNA for the CDR3: TGCGCCAGCAGCTTGGATAGGGTCACCGGGGAGCTGTTTTTT. It yields the protein CASSLDRVTGELFF.